One sample yielded the 17 T cell receptor beta chains listed below, sequenced in a study of T-cell memory formation after mild COVID-19. TCRdb called the 5' RACE reads again in MiXCR, with one record for every CDR3 protein. Of roughly 250,000 distinct CDR3 sequences listed, over 15% are singletons. The specimen was PBMCs or a T cell subset sorted from them (not recorded which). All receptors come from a man aged 18 to 35 who had mild COVID-19 (a few samples of this study predate the infection). Cell type and time point are not known.

This chain uses TRBV4-3 with TRBJ2-3; D possibly uses TRBD1 or TRBD2 (5 bases each). Germline V gene sequence: CDR1 LGHNA, CDR2 YSLEER. CDR3 length: 17 amino acids. The V gene lost 2 bases and the J gene lost 1 base, with 16 bases spanning the gap. The CDR3 DNA reads TGCGCCAGCAGCCAAATGTGGGGAGCAGGGCGCACAGATACGCAGTATTTT. Encoded protein: CASSQMWGAGRTDTQYF.

This clonotype has at least ten counts. J is TRBJ1-5 and V is TRBV7-9; 7 bases line up with TRBD1. This CDR3 is built from 15 residues. The germline V gene has CDR1 SEHNR and CDR2 FQNEAQ (reference sequence). V dropped 2 bases and J dropped 5; count of bases not matched to a gene: 6. This CDR3 reads CASSLSTGWDQPQHF. CDR3 in DNA: TGTGCCAGCAGCTTATCGACAGGGTGGGATCAGCCCCAGCATTTT.

Ten or more counts support this clonotype. The genes are TRBV5-1 and TRBJ2-1; possible D gene TRBD1, 5 bases. CDR1 is SGHRS and CDR2 is YFSETQ in the germline V gene. V shed 0 bases and J shed 4 bases, with 11 bases lying between them. The length of the CDR3 is 15 residues. In DNA form, the CDR3 reads TGCGCCAGCAGCTTGGAATTAAGGGGATACAATGAGCAGTTCTTC. Protein sequence: CASSLELRGYNEQFF.

In this sample, this clonotype turned up a few times. This rearrangement joins TRBV15 to TRBJ1-4, with D unclear. V was trimmed by 0 bases and J by 8 bases, leaving 13 bases between them. This CDR3 has 15 residues. Germline V gene lookup returns CDR1 LNHNV and CDR2 YYDKDF (reference sequence). This CDR3 reads CATSRDLPGSEKLFF. DNA for the CDR3: TGTGCCACCAGCAGAGATCTGCCCGGGTCCGAAAAACTGTTTTTT.

This clonotype appeared a few times. This chain links TRBV20-1 with TRBJ1-4, with D uncertain. The CDR3 spans 14 residues. Between the trimmed V and J ends, which lost 8 bases and 5 bases, there was a span of 18 bases. Germline-derived CDR1 and CDR2 are DFQATT and SNEGSKA (reference sequence). The CDR3 DNA reads TGCAGTACGTCCCCGGGAGCTCTAAATGAAAAACTGTTTTTT. It encodes CSTSPGALNEKLFF.

The chain employs TRBV5-1 and TRBJ1-4; D might be TRBD1 (6 bases). This CDR3 has 15 residues. CDR1 is SGHRS, CDR2 YFSETQ, per germline. Trimming removed 7 bases at V and 8 bases at J, with 21 bases between. CDR3 protein: CASAPGAGVSEKLFF. CDR3 in DNA: TGCGCCAGCGCCCCGGGTGCAGGGGTAAGCGAAAAACTGTTTTTT.

V is TRBV28 and J is TRBJ1-1; tentatively, D is TRBD1 (5 bases). Germline CDR1 is MDHEN and CDR2 is SYDVKM. The V end was cut by 8 bases, the J end by 5 bases, with 30 bases between. This CDR3 comprises 18 residues. The CDR3 DNA sequence: TGTGCCAGCCCTAGTCCAAACGGGAACCATCCCGGGGGAACTGAAGCTTTCTTT. Protein product: CASPSPNGNHPGGTEAFF.

The CDR3 DNA sequence: TGCAGCGTTGGCATTTGGGGGAACGAGCAGTACTTC. It translates to CSVGIWGNEQYF. The chain recombines TRBV29-1 with TRBJ2-7, with D tentatively TRBD1 or TRBD2 (5 bases each). The CDR3 contains 12 residues. V was pared by 4 bases and J by 5 bases, with 12 bases between. In germline, CDR1 is SQVTM, CDR2 ANQGSEA.

The rearrangement joins TRBV6-6 to TRBJ1-5; tentative D call: TRBD1 (6 bases). The CDR3 runs to 16 residues. V was pared by 2 bases and J by 8 bases, with 19 bases between. Germline assignment: CDR1 MNHNY and CDR2 SVGAGI (reference sequence). In nucleotides, the CDR3 is TGTGCCAGCAGTTACCGTAAGACAGGTCCCGGAGAGCCCCAGCATTTT. Translating it yields CASSYRKTGPGEPQHF.

The V call is TRBV6-2 or TRBV6-3, the J call TRBJ1-2; D is undetermined. This CDR3 contains 12 residues. V lost 2 bases to trimming and J lost 8 bases, with 9 bases between them. CDR1 is MNHEY and CDR2 is SVGEGT in the germline V gene. The CDR3 spells CASSYRERGYTF. CDR3 coding DNA: TGTGCCAGCAGTTACAGGGAGCGAGGCTACACCTTC.

The rearrangement joins TRBV6-4 to TRBJ2-1; D might be TRBD2 (6 bases). Germline CDR1 and CDR2: MRHNA and SNTAGT. Trimming took 8 bases from V and 4 from J, leaving 21 bases between them. The CDR3 covers 16 residues. CDR3 bases: TGTGCCAGCCGCTCAAATCCGGGGGACCCATACAATGAGCAGTTCTTC. Its translation is CASRSNPGDPYNEQFF.

V is TRBV24-1 and J is TRBJ2-5; D unclear. CDR3 length: 13 amino acids. Deletions cut 4 bases from V and 0 bases from J, with 5 bases between. The V gene's germline CDR1 is KGHDR and CDR2 SFDVKD. DNA for the CDR3: TGTGCCACCAGTGACCCCAACCAAGAGACCCAGTACTTC. Protein sequence: CATSDPNQETQYF.

The chain uses TRBV5-6 and TRBJ1-5; weak D call: TRBD1 (5 bases). This CDR3 has 16 residues. V was trimmed by 4 bases and J by 3 bases, leaving 17 bases between them. Germline CDR1 is SGHDT and CDR2 is YYEEEE. The CDR3 is CASSTGPMDDNQPQHF. Here the CDR3 DNA reads TGTGCCAGCAGCACGGGACCCATGGATGACAATCAGCCCCAGCATTTT. Supplemented by reference TRBV5-6 and TRBJ1-5, the full variable domain reads DAGVTQSPTHLIKTRGQQVTLRCSPKSGHDTVSWYQQALGQGPQFIFQYYEEEERQRGNFPDRFSGHQFPNYSSELNVNALLLGDSALYLCASSTGPMDDNQPQHFGDGTRLSIL.

The chain links TRBV6-5 to TRBJ2-1, with D hard to call. The CDR3 runs 18 residues. Per the germline V gene, CDR1 is MNHEY and CDR2 is SVGAGI. Deletions cut 0 bases from V and 0 bases from J, with 15 bases between. The chain's CDR3 is CASSYSRREGDSYNEQFF. The DNA of the CDR3 is TGTGCCAGCAGTTACTCGAGACGAGAAGGAGACTCCTACAATGAGCAGTTCTTC.

The rearrangement links TRBV7-9 to TRBJ1-1; perhaps TRBD1 as D (6 bases). V was cut by 6 bases and J by 1 base, with 15 bases left in between. Germline loops: CDR1 SEHNR, CDR2 FQNEAQ (reference sequence). This CDR3 is built from 15 residues. Here the CDR3 DNA reads TGTGCCAGCAGGGCGTACTCGGGGGCGAACACTGAAGCTTTCTTT. Residues: CASRAYSGANTEAFF.

V and J are TRBV7-9 and TRBJ1-5; 7 bases agree with TRBD1. Looked up from germline, CDR1 is SEHNR and CDR2 is FQNEAQ (reference sequence). This CDR3 has 17 amino acids. Trimming took 5 bases from V and 7 from J; bases not matched to a gene: 17. The CDR3 is CASSPGTDSLFEQPQHF. The CDR3 DNA follows: TGTGCCAGCAGCCCCGGGACAGACTCCCTGTTTGAACAGCCCCAGCATTTT.

This clonotype was observed once. V is TRBV28 and J is TRBJ1-2; no clear D gene. The length of the CDR3 is 13 residues. The germline V and J ends were trimmed by 5 bases and 4 bases, with 11 bases remaining between them. Germline V gene lookup returns CDR1 MDHEN and CDR2 SYDVKM. CDR3 sequence: CASSPSWAYGYTF. In DNA form, the CDR3 reads TGTGCCAGCAGTCCTTCTTGGGCCTATGGCTACACCTTC.